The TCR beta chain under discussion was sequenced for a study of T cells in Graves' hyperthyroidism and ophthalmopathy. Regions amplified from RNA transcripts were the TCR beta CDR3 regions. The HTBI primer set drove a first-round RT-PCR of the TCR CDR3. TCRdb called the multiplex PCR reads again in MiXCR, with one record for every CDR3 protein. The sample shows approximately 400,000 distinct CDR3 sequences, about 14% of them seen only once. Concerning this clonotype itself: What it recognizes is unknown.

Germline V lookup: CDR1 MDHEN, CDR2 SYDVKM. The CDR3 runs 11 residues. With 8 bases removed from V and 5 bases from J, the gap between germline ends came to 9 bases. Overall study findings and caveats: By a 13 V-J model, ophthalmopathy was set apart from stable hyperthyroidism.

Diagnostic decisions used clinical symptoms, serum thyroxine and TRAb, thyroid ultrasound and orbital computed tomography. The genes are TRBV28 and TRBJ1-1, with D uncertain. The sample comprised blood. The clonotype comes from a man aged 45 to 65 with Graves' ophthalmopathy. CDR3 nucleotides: TGTGCCAGCTTCGGTGGGACTGAAGCTTTCTTT. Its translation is CASFGGTEAFF.